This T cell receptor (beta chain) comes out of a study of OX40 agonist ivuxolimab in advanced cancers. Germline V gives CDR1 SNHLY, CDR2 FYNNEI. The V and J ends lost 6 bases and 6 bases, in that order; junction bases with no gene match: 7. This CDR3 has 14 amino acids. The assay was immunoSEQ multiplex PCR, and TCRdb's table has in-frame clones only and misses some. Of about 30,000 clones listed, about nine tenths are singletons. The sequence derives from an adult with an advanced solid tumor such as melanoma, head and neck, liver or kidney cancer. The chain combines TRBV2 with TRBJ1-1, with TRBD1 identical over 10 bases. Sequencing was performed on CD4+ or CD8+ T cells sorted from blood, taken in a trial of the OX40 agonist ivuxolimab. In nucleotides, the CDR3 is TGTGCCAGCAGGGAGACAGGGGGCATCCCTGAAGCTTTCTTT. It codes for CASRETGGIPEAFF.